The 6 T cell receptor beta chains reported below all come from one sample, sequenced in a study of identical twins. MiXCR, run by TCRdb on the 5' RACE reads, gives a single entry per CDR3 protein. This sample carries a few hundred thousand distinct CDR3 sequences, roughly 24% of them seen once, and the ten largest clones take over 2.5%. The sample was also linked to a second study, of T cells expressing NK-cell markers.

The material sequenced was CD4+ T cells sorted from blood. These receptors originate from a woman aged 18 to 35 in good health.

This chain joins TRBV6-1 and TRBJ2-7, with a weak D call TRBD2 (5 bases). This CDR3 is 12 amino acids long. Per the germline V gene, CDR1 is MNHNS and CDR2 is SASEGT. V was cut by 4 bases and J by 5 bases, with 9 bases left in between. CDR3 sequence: CASSGLADEQYF. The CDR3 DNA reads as TGTGCCAGCAGTGGTCTAGCCGACGAGCAGTACTTC.

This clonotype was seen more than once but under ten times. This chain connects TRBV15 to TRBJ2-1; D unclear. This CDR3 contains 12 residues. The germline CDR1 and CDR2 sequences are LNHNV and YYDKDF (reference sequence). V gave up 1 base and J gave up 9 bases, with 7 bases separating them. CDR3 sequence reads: CATSRAGFEQFF. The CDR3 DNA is TGTGCCACCAGCAGAGCCGGATTTGAGCAGTTCTTC.

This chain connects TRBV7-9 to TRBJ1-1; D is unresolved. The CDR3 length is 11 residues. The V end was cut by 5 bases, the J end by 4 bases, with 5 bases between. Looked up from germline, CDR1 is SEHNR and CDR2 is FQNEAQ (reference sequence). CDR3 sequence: CASSPTTEAFF. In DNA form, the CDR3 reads TGTGCCAGCAGCCCAACCACTGAAGCTTTCTTT.

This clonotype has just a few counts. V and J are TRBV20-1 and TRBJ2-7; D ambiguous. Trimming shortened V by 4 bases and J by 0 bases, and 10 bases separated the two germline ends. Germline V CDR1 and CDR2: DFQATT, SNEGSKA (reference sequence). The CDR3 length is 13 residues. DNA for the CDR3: TGCAGTGCTACTACAACCCCCTCCTACGAGCAGTACTTC. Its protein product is CSATTTPSYEQYF.

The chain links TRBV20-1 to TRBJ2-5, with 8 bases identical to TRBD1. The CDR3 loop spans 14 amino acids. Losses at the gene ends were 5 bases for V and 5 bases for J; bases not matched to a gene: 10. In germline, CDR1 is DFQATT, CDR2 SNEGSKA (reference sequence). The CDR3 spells CSAGRTGFMETQYF. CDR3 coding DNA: TGCAGTGCTGGACGGACAGGGTTTATGGAGACCCAGTACTTC.

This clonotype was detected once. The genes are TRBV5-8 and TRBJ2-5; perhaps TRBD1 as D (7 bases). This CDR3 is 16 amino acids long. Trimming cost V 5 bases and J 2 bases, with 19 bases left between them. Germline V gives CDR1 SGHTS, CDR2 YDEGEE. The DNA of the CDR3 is TGTGCCAGCAGTCTCTTAGGGGGCGCGGGACAAGAGACCCAGTACTTC. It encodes CASSLLGGAGQETQYF.